These 16 T cell receptor beta chains were all obtained from the same sample, sequenced in a study of T cell responses to AZD1222 COVID-19 vaccine. Method: immunoSEQ multiplex PCR; TCRdb's copy keeps in-frame clones and lacks some. Among 120,000 to 150,000 clones listed, around 90% were seen once. The material was peripheral blood, obtained on day 0 of AZD1222 vaccination. These TCRs come from an adult in good health.

The chain is built from TRBV30 and TRBJ1-1; tentatively, D is TRBD1 (6 bases). CDR1 and CDR2 from the germline V gene are GTSNPN and SVGIG (reference sequence). The CDR3 is made up of 14 amino acids. The V and J ends lost 0 bases and 4 bases respectively, with 12 bases between them. This CDR3 reads CAWSVGQFGTEAFF. The CDR3 DNA reads TGTGCCTGGAGTGTAGGACAGTTTGGCACTGAAGCTTTCTTT. Together with reference TRBV30 and TRBJ1-1, the CDR3 gives the full variable domain: SQTIHQWPATLVQPVGSPLSLECTVEGTSNPNLYWYRQAAGRGLQLLFYSVGIGQISSEVPQNLSASRPQDRQFILSSKKLLLSDSGFYLCAWSVGQFGTEAFFGQGTRLTVV.

The chain is built from TRBV27 and TRBJ1-6; no clear D gene. Germline CDR1 is MNHEY and CDR2 is SMNVEV (reference sequence). Trimming took off 6 bases at V and 14 bases at J, with 23 bases between the two ends. The length of the CDR3 is 15 residues. CDR3 coding DNA: TGTGCCAGCAGCCCCTTTTGGATCGGGTCTGGGACCCTCCACTTT. As protein: CASSPFWIGSGTLHF.

The chain couples TRBV20-1 to TRBJ2-7; 13 bases are a match to TRBD2. V trimming: 3 bases; J trimming: 2 bases; junction bases outside the gene matches: 4. CDR1 is DFQATT, CDR2 SNEGSKA, per germline (reference sequence). The CDR3 length is 15 residues. Written as DNA, the CDR3 is TGCAGTGCTAGTCGGGGACTAGCGGGAACCTACGAGCAGTACTTC. Translation gives CSASRGLAGTYEQYF.

The V call is TRBV14, the J call TRBJ2-1; the D is unclear. Trimming removed 0 bases at V and 14 bases at J, with 14 bases between. CDR3 length equals 13 residues. Germline V gives CDR1 SGHDN, CDR2 FVKESK. CDR3 coding DNA: TGTGCCAGCAGCCAAGATCTAAATAGCCTAGAGTTCTTC. This encodes CASSQDLNSLEFF. Using reference TRBV14 and TRBJ2-1 for the parts outside the CDR3, the full variable domain is EAGVTQFPSHSVIEKGQTVTLRCDPISGHDNLYWYRRVMGKEIKFLLHFVKESKQDESGMPNNRFLAERTGGTYSTLKVQPAELEDSGVYFCASSQDLNSLEFFGPGTRLTVL.

The V and J genes are TRBV10-3 and TRBJ2-1; 9 bases fit TRBD2. This CDR3 is built from 14 residues. V shed 6 bases and J 7 bases; nucleotides not matched to a gene: 7. Germline V gene data show CDR1 as ENHRY and CDR2 as SYGVKD. DNA for the CDR3: TGTGCCATCAGGGGGCGGGAGGGCCTGAATGAGCAGTTCTTC. Translating gives CAIRGREGLNEQFF.

CDR3 DNA: TGTGCCAGCAGTGTGATTAACCAGGGTTTCGACGAGCAGTACTTC. The encoded protein is CASSVINQGFDEQYF. This rearrangement joins TRBV25-1 to TRBJ2-7; D is possibly TRBD1 (5 bases). The CDR3 is made up of 15 amino acids. The ends were cut back, 4 bases at V and 5 bases at J, with 18 bases in the middle. Germline V gene lookup returns CDR1 MGHDK and CDR2 SYGVNS.

This chain links TRBV5-6 with TRBJ1-5; perhaps TRBD1 as D (6 bases). CDR1 and CDR2 from the germline V gene are SGHDT and YYEEEE. The CDR3 runs 14 residues. V was shortened by 5 bases and J by 6 bases, with 15 bases between the two germline ends. The CDR3: CASSPGSRGQPQHF. CDR3 sequence (DNA): TGTGCCAGCAGTCCAGGGTCCAGGGGTCAGCCCCAGCATTTT.

The chain uses TRBV6-2 or TRBV6-3 and TRBJ1-3; no clear D. Trimming took 2 bases from V and 0 from J, leaving 5 bases between them. Germline assignment: CDR1 MNHEY and CDR2 SVGEGT. The CDR3 runs to 14 residues. The CDR3 sequence: CASSYPGSGNTIYF. Here the CDR3 DNA reads TGTGCCAGCAGTTACCCGGGCTCTGGAAACACCATATATTTT.

This clone has only a few counts. This rearrangement joins TRBV27 to TRBJ1-2; a weak D match, TRBD1 (5 bases). Germline V gene sequence: CDR1 MNHEY, CDR2 SMNVEV (reference sequence). This CDR3 contains 15 residues. Between the trimmed V and J ends, which lost 5 bases and 0 bases, there was a span of 13 bases. CDR3 amino acids: CASSASGLANYGYTF. The DNA for the CDR3 is TGTGCCAGCAGTGCGTCAGGGTTAGCTAACTATGGCTACACCTTC.

The count of this clone is one. The V call is TRBV19, the J call TRBJ2-7; 12 positions agree with TRBD2. The CDR3 covers 18 residues. CDR1 is LNHDA, CDR2 SQIVND, per germline (reference sequence). The ends lost 5 bases at V and 1 base at J; junction bases unmatched: 12. The CDR3, as DNA: TGTGCCAGTAGTGCCCGCCTGACTAGCGGGAGAGGGTCCTACGAGCAGTACTTC. This codes for CASSARLTSGRGSYEQYF.

This clone was counted only a few times. This CDR3 is CASSFEGGGELFF. In DNA form, the CDR3 reads TGTGCCAGCAGTTTTGAAGGAGGCGGGGAGCTGTTTTTT. J is TRBJ2-2 and V is TRBV27; D may be TRBD2 (5 bases). The CDR3 contains 13 residues. Germline CDR1 MNHEY, CDR2 SMNVEV (reference sequence). V was shortened by 3 bases and J by 7 bases, with 9 bases between the two germline ends.

This rearrangement joins TRBV4-1 to TRBJ2-1; TRBD2 aligns across 8 bases. CDR1 is MGHRA, CDR2 YSYEKL, per germline. With V trimmed by 4 bases and J by 8 bases, 13 bases remained unmatched. CDR3 size: 16 residues. Here the CDR3 reads CASSPGPFGGADEQFF. In nucleotides, the CDR3 is TGCGCCAGCAGCCCCGGTCCTTTCGGGGGGGCAGATGAGCAGTTCTTC.

The chain carries TRBV27 and TRBJ2-7; 7 bases are a match to TRBD1. The CDR3 totals 13 residues. The junction had 3 bases not matched to a gene; V was cut back by 6 bases and J by 1 base. The V gene's germline CDR1 is MNHEY and CDR2 SMNVEV (reference sequence). CDR3 sequence reads: CASSATGSYEQYF. The CDR3 bases are TGTGCCAGCAGCGCGACAGGGTCCTACGAGCAGTACTTC.

The gene calls are TRBV4-1 and TRBJ2-3; D is unresolved. V was clipped by 0 bases and J by 6 bases, with 7 bases between them. The CDR3 has 13 residues. Germline CDR1 and CDR2: MGHRA and YSYEKL. CDR3 amino acids: CASSQDKGDTQYF. CDR3 coding DNA: TGCGCCAGCAGCCAAGATAAAGGGGATACGCAGTATTTT.

The chain carries TRBV7-9 and TRBJ1-2, with D uncertain. This CDR3 has 11 residues. Trimming shortened V by 5 bases and J by 7 bases, and 8 bases separated the two germline ends. In germline, CDR1 is SEHNR, CDR2 FQNEAQ (reference sequence). CDR3 sequence (DNA): TGTGCCAGCAGCAAACACGGTGGCTACACCTTC. Encoded protein: CASSKHGGYTF.

V and J are TRBV19 and TRBJ1-5; no firm D call. The CDR3 has 14 amino acids. Looked up from germline, CDR1 is LNHDA and CDR2 is SQIVND (reference sequence). V dropped 5 bases and J dropped 3 bases, with 11 bases sitting between them. The CDR3 loop reads CASSLIPNNQPQHF. For the CDR3, the DNA is TGTGCCAGTAGTCTAATACCGAACAATCAGCCCCAGCATTTT. Together with reference TRBV19 and TRBJ1-5, the CDR3 gives the full variable domain: DGGITQSPKYLFRKEGQNVTLSCEQNLNHDAMYWYRQDPGQGLRLIYYSQIVNDFQKGDIAEGYSVSREKKESFPLTVTSAQKNPTAFYLCASSLIPNNQPQHFGDGTRLSIL.